The next 17 T cell receptor beta chains were all read from a single sample in a study of cytomegalovirus exposure and HLA in healthy donors. The primer mix had 60 Vbeta and 13 Jbeta primers. Assay: immunoSEQ multiplex PCR; the TCRdb copy retains only in-frame clones and omits some. The sample gives tens of thousands of clones, less than 75% of which show up once; roughly 22% is in the top ten. The sequenced sample consisted of PBMCs. The receptor source for this set is a woman aged 50 to 60 in good health and CMV-seropositive.

The chain is built from TRBV28 and TRBJ2-7, with 7 bases matching TRBD2. The CDR3 extends over 15 amino acids. J lost 2 bases, V lost 5 bases, and 9 bases had no gene match. Germline CDR1 MDHEN, CDR2 SYDVKM. The CDR3 spells CASSPGLVKPYEQYF. In DNA, the CDR3 is TGTGCCAGCAGTCCTGGACTAGTTAAGCCCTACGAGCAGTACTTC.

This chain uses TRBV28 with TRBJ2-3, with 7 bases identical to TRBD2. The germline gives CDR1 MDHEN, CDR2 SYDVKM. The CDR3 length is 13 residues. V lost 5 bases to trimming and J lost 4 bases; unmatched junction nucleotides: 3. The CDR3, as DNA: TGTGCCAGCAGTGCCCGGGGGGCAGATACGCAGTATTTT. Its protein product is CASSARGADTQYF. The whole variable domain, filled in from reference TRBV28 and TRBJ2-3, reads DVKVTQSSRYLVKRTGEKVFLECVQDMDHENMFWYRQDPGLGLRLIYFSYDVKMKEKGDIPEGYSVSREKKERFSLILESASTNQTSMYLCASSARGADTQYFGPGTRLTVL.

The V and J genes are TRBV5-4 and TRBJ2-2, with 7 bases aligning to TRBD2. This CDR3 has 15 amino acids. Germline CDR1 reads SGHNT; CDR2 reads YYREEE (reference sequence). V was clipped by 3 bases and J by 3 bases; unmatched bases: 5. DNA of the CDR3: TGTGCCAGCAGCTGGGGACGGGGGGACACCGGGGAGCTGTTTTTT. Residues: CASSWGRGDTGELFF. Variable domain in full (rest from reference TRBV5-4 and TRBJ2-2): ETGVTQSPTHLIKTRGQQVTLRCSSQSGHNTVSWYQQALGQGPQFIFQYYREEENGRGNFPPRFSGLQFPNYSSELNVNALELDDSALYLCASSWGRGDTGELFFGEGSRLTVL.

The chain joins TRBV28 to TRBJ2-1; 8 nucleotides agree with TRBD2. The germline V gene has CDR1 MDHEN and CDR2 SYDVKM. The CDR3 loop spans 15 amino acids. V shed 4 bases and J 3 bases; nucleotides not matched to a gene: 5. Here the CDR3 DNA reads TGTGCCAGCAGTTCCCGACTAGCGTTCTACAATGAGCAGTTCTTC. This encodes CASSSRLAFYNEQFF.

The chain carries TRBV7-2 and TRBJ1-1, with 7 bases matching TRBD1. Trimming took 7 bases from V and 4 from J; bases not matched to a gene: 6. Germline values: CDR1 SGHTA, CDR2 FQGNSA. The CDR3 covers 13 residues. CDR3 sequence: CASKNPGGTEAFF. CDR3 bases: TGTGCCAGCAAAAATCCAGGGGGCACTGAAGCTTTCTTT.

J is TRBJ2-6 and V is TRBV4-3; weak D call: TRBD2 (6 bases). Germline-derived CDR1 and CDR2 are LGHNA and YSLEER. The CDR3 length is 22 residues. Trimming removed 0 bases at V and 1 base at J, with 25 bases between. The CDR3 region is CASSQESGLAIGSASGANVLTF. The CDR3 DNA reads as TGCGCCAGCAGCCAAGAGAGTGGCTTAGCGATCGGGAGTGCATCTGGGGCCAACGTCCTGACTTTC.

The chain is built from TRBV7-2 and TRBJ1-4; the match to TRBD1 covers 8 bases. Germline V gene sequence: CDR1 SGHTA, CDR2 FQGNSA. CDR3 size: 15 residues. Trimming cost V 3 bases and J 3 bases; bases outside gene matches: 3. In DNA form, the CDR3 reads TGTGCCAGCAGCTTTGGACAGGGTTCTAATGAAAAACTGTTTTTT. Its protein is CASSFGQGSNEKLFF.

The chain links TRBV5-4 to TRBJ1-1, with a possible D match to TRBD1 (6 bases). Trimming stripped 3 bases from V and 4 bases from J, with 16 bases between. The CDR3 runs to 15 residues. CDR1 SGHNT and CDR2 YYREEE come from the germline V gene (reference sequence). The CDR3: CASSSHTGSRTEAFF. The DNA for the CDR3 is TGTGCCAGCAGCTCCCATACAGGGTCGCGCACTGAAGCTTTCTTT.

CDR3: CASSASGTSGLNEQFF. CDR3 coding DNA: TGTGCCAGCAGCGCCTCCGGGACTAGCGGACTCAATGAGCAGTTCTTC. This chain joins TRBV7-9 and TRBJ2-1; 11 bases match TRBD2. V lost 5 bases to trimming and J lost 6 bases; unmatched junction nucleotides: 9. The CDR3 loop spans 16 amino acids. Germline loops: CDR1 SEHNR, CDR2 FQNEAQ (reference sequence). Using reference TRBV7-9 and TRBJ2-1 for the parts outside the CDR3, the full variable domain is DTGVSQNPRHKITKRGQNVTFRCDPISEHNRLYWYRQTLGQGPEFLTYFQNEAQLEKSRLLSDRFSAERPKGSFSTLEIQRTEQGDSAMYLCASSASGTSGLNEQFFGPGTRLTVL.

The chain employs TRBV7-9 and TRBJ1-5; D is undetermined. The CDR3 length is 14 residues. With 5 bases removed from V and 1 base from J, the gap between germline ends came to 9 bases. Germline-derived CDR1 and CDR2 are SEHNR and FQNEAQ (reference sequence). Written as DNA, the CDR3 is TGTGCCAGCAGCGATGGAGGCAGCAATCAGCCCCAGCATTTT. Its protein product is CASSDGGSNQPQHF.

The rearrangement joins TRBV7-9 to TRBJ1-1, with D tentatively TRBD1 (5 bases). Germline CDR1 is SEHNR and CDR2 is FQNEAQ (reference sequence). The CDR3 extends over 14 amino acids. Trimming stripped 8 bases from V and 4 bases from J, with 17 bases between. CDR3 sequence reads: CASSWSGGPTEAFF. In DNA form, the CDR3 reads TGTGCCAGCTCCTGGTCGGGGGGTCCCACTGAAGCTTTCTTT.

The genes are TRBV11-3 and TRBJ1-1; D possibly corresponds to TRBD1 (5 bases). CDR1 SGHNT and CDR2 YENEEA come from the germline V gene. V shed 5 bases and J shed 1 base, with 8 bases lying between them. The CDR3 runs 13 residues. CDR3 bases: TGTGCCAGCAGCGTAACAGGGAACACTGAAGCTTTCTTT. This sequence encodes CASSVTGNTEAFF.

This chain uses TRBV9 with TRBJ1-2; tentative D call: TRBD1 (6 bases). Deletions cut 4 bases from V and 4 bases from J, with 11 bases between. Germline V gene lookup returns CDR1 SGDLS and CDR2 YYNGEE. The CDR3 is made up of 13 amino acids. CDR3 sequence reads: CASSPDSRYGYTF. In DNA, the CDR3 is TGTGCCAGCAGCCCGGACAGCCGCTATGGCTACACCTTC.

The V gene is TRBV4-2, the J gene TRBJ2-2; 7 bases are shared with TRBD1. Trimming cost V 5 bases and J 7 bases; bases outside gene matches: 7. The germline gives CDR1 LGHNA, CDR2 YNFKEQ. The CDR3 is 14 residues long. CDR3 sequence (DNA): TGTGCCAGCAGCTCCAGGGGGATGGTCGGGGAGCTGTTTTTT. Translated, it gives CASSSRGMVGELFF.

Points on this clone: A junction boundary mismatches the germline segment, possibly from a read error. This chain joins TRBV2 and TRBJ2-7; TRBD2 agrees at 7 bases. The germline CDR1 and CDR2 sequences are SNHLY and FYNNEI. The CDR3 has 15 residues. This CDR3 is CASSIKTSISSEQYF. DNA for the CDR3: TGTGCCAGCAGTATAAAGACTAGCATTTCCTCCGAGCAGTACTTC.

This clone was seen a handful of times. The V and J genes are TRBV25-1 and TRBJ1-4; tentative D call: TRBD1 (5 bases). The length of the CDR3 is 15 residues. With 4 bases removed from V and 5 bases from J, the gap between germline ends came to 14 bases. The germline V gene encodes CDR1 MGHDK and CDR2 SYGVNS. This chain's CDR3 is CASSVRQPGNEKLFF. In DNA, the CDR3 is TGTGCCAGCAGTGTACGACAGCCAGGCAATGAAAAACTGTTTTTT.

The chain is built from TRBV7-2 and TRBJ2-1; D perhaps matches TRBD1 (7 bases). CDR3 length: 17 residues. Germline-derived CDR1 and CDR2 are SGHTA and FQGNSA. Trimming took off 5 bases at V and 5 bases at J, with 22 bases between the two ends. Here the CDR3 reads CASSPSGWAGGNNEQFF. CDR3 in DNA: TGTGCCAGCAGCCCCAGCGGGTGGGCAGGGGGTAACAATGAGCAGTTCTTC.